The 21 T cell receptor beta chains listed next were all sequenced from one sample in a study of vaccination and CD4 T cells after COVID-19. The treatment here: roughly ten-day PBMC culture with coronavirus spike peptide pools or control peptides (ViraFEST assay). The assay that was used to sequence DNA from cultured CD4+ T cells was the Oncomine TCR Beta short-read assay. TCRdb processed the PCR reads anew with MiXCR; each CDR3 protein has one entry. The profile shows 13,000 to 15,000 distinct CDR3 sequences, just under 35% of them singletons. Their cognate antigens are unknown. Material for sequencing was cultured CD4+ T cells from blood. Every receptor here comes from a human donor with COVID-19.

A few counts support this clonotype. This chain connects TRBV15 to TRBJ2-7; 11 bases are a match to TRBD1. The CDR3 totals 16 residues. V trimming: 2 bases; J trimming: 10 bases; junction bases outside the gene matches: 13. The germline gives CDR1 LNHNV, CDR2 YYDKDF (reference sequence). This chain's CDR3 is CATSRSRDRGLGGQYF. The DNA of the CDR3 is TGTGCCACCAGCAGATCCCGGGACAGGGGGTTGGGGGGCCAGTACTTC.

J is TRBJ2-7 and V is TRBV25-1; TRBD2 might be the D (6 bases). V was trimmed by 3 bases and J by 4 bases, leaving 13 bases between them. Germline V gene data show CDR1 as MGHDK and CDR2 as SYGVNS. The CDR3 loop spans 14 amino acids. The CDR3 nucleotides read TGTGCCAGCAGTGACCCGGGACTCCTTTACGAGCAGTACTTC. Protein: CASSDPGLLYEQYF.

The CDR3 DNA follows: TGTGCCAGCAGTTTAGCTAGGGGAAAGGATGGCTACACCTTC. Its translation: CASSLARGKDGYTF. This chain uses TRBV12-3 or TRBV12-4 with TRBJ1-2; weak D call: TRBD1 (5 bases). The CDR3 covers 14 residues. V gave up 0 bases and J gave up 6 bases, with 11 bases separating them.

The chain combines TRBV19 with TRBJ1-4; the D gene is possibly TRBD1 (6 bases). The V end lost 6 bases, the J end lost 6 bases, and 17 bases lay between the germline ends. Germline-derived CDR1 and CDR2 are LNHDA and SQIVND (reference sequence). The CDR3 sequence is 15 residues long. The chain's CDR3 is CASRTPGGGDEKLFF. In DNA, the CDR3 is TGTGCCAGTAGAACTCCGGGGGGCGGTGATGAAAAACTGTTTTTT.

The chain carries TRBV28 and TRBJ1-2; possible D gene TRBD1, 5 bases. Germline V CDR1 and CDR2: MDHEN, SYDVKM. Deletions cut 7 bases from V and 6 bases from J, with 15 bases between. The CDR3 has 13 amino acids. The CDR3 here is CASNPVGADGYTF. DNA of the CDR3: TGTGCCAGCAACCCGGTCGGGGCGGATGGCTACACCTTC.

The rearrangement links TRBV3-1 to TRBJ2-2; 7 bases are shared with TRBD1. Germline assignment: CDR1 LGHDT and CDR2 YNNKEL (reference sequence). The CDR3 covers 16 residues. With V trimmed by 6 bases and J by 0 bases, 7 bases remained unmatched. Written as DNA, the CDR3 is TGTGCCAGCAGGGGACAGACAGGAGCGAACACCGGGGAGCTGTTTTTT. Its translation: CASRGQTGANTGELFF.

This clonotype was observed a few times. The CDR3 region is CAISKTTGGHGYTF. CDR3 nucleotide sequence: TGTGCCATCAGTAAGACGACAGGGGGCCATGGCTACACCTTC. The chain combines TRBV10-3 with TRBJ1-2; the match to TRBD1 covers 10 bases. This CDR3 has 14 residues. CDR1 and CDR2 from the germline V gene are ENHRY and SYGVKD. V trimming: 5 bases; J trimming: 6 bases; junction bases outside the gene matches: 6.

CDR3 nucleotide sequence: TGTGCCAGCAGCTTGGGCGGACAGGGAGGTCATGAAAAACTGTTTTTT. Residues: CASSLGGQGGHEKLFF. This sequence joins TRBV5-4 and TRBJ1-4; 8 nucleotides align to TRBD1. The CDR3 runs to 16 residues. Trimming cost V 0 bases and J 6 bases; bases outside gene matches: 7. In germline, CDR1 is SGHNT, CDR2 YYREEE (reference sequence). The full variable domain, in which reference TRBV5-4 and TRBJ1-4 provide the parts outside the CDR3, is ETGVTQSPTHLIKTRGQQVTLRCSSQSGHNTVSWYQQALGQGPQFIFQYYREEENGRGNFPPRFSGLQFPNYSSELNVNALELDDSALYLCASSLGGQGGHEKLFFGSGTQLSVL.

Comment on this clonotype: Germline is not matched at one junction end, which may reflect a read error. The chain combines TRBV20-1 with TRBJ2-1, with D unclear. This CDR3 contains 10 residues. CDR1 and CDR2 (germline): DFQATT, SNEGSKA (reference sequence). The CDR3 bases are TGCAGTGCGGCAGGTAGCCAAGTCGTATTC. This sequence encodes CSAAGSQVVF.

Remarks on this clonotype: One junction end does not reproduce the germline sequence, and a read error may be involved. This chain links TRBV24-1 with TRBJ1-3; D ambiguous. This CDR3 has 13 amino acids. Germline-derived CDR1 and CDR2 are KGHDR and SFDVKD. The CDR3 sequence is CAPDRRFGNTVYF. The CDR3, as DNA: TGTGCCCCCGACCGACGGTTTGGGAACACCGTATATTTT.

V and J are TRBV6-1 and TRBJ2-1; 7 bases line up with TRBD2. J lost 7 bases, V lost 10 bases, and 10 bases had no gene match. CDR3 length: 13 residues. Germline CDR1 and CDR2: MNHNS and SASEGT. CDR3 bases: TGTGCCACCGGGGGGAGCAATGGGAATGAGCAGTTCTTC. Its translation is CATGGSNGNEQFF.

The J gene is TRBJ1-2, the V gene TRBV11-2, with 10 bases fitting TRBD1. V lost 5 bases, J lost 8 bases, and 5 bases stayed unmatched. Germline V gives CDR1 SGHAT, CDR2 FQNNGV. The CDR3 runs to 13 residues. The CDR3 DNA follows: TGTGCCAGCAGCCTCGACAGGGGGCAGGGCTACACCTTC. It specifies CASSLDRGQGYTF.

V gene TRBV7-9 combines with J gene TRBJ1-2, with D possibly matching TRBD1 (5 bases). V shed 0 bases and J shed 4 bases, with 12 bases lying between them. CDR1 and CDR2 from the germline V gene are SEHNR and FQNEAQ (reference sequence). CDR3 length: 15 residues. CDR3 residues: CASSLAGGGGYGYTF. CDR3 DNA: TGTGCCAGCAGCTTAGCGGGGGGTGGGGGCTATGGCTACACCTTC.

The chain uses TRBV7-9 and TRBJ1-2, with D possibly being TRBD1 (6 bases). The CDR3 has 14 residues. Germline V gene lookup returns CDR1 SEHNR and CDR2 FQNEAQ (reference sequence). Trimming pared 4 bases from V and 4 bases from J, leaving 13 bases between. The CDR3 sequence: CASSSSGGAYGYTF. The CDR3 DNA reads as TGTGCCAGCAGCTCCTCCGGGGGGGCCTATGGCTACACCTTC.

The chain combines TRBV27 with TRBJ1-6; no clear D gene. This CDR3 comprises 16 residues. CDR1 is MNHEY, CDR2 SMNVEV, per germline (reference sequence). V shed 0 bases and J shed 3 bases, with 9 bases lying between them. This CDR3 reads CASSLSPSGYNSPLHF. The CDR3 DNA sequence: TGTGCCAGCAGTTTATCGCCGAGTGGCTATAATTCACCCCTCCACTTT.

This clonotype turned up a few times. The chain recombines TRBV6-2 or TRBV6-3 with TRBJ2-3, with 8 bases lining up with TRBD2. Germline assignment: CDR1 MNHEY and CDR2 SVGEGT. CDR3 size: 16 residues. V was clipped by 5 bases and J by 3 bases; unmatched bases: 10. This CDR3 reads CASSPSLAGLTDTQYF. DNA for the CDR3: TGTGCCAGCAGTCCTTCTCTAGCGGGCCTTACAGATACGCAGTATTTT.

This clonotype appeared a few times. This chain connects TRBV6-5 to TRBJ1-2; no clear D gene. Trimming shortened V by 0 bases and J by 6 bases, and 8 bases separated the two germline ends. The CDR3 is 13 residues long. Germline-derived CDR1 and CDR2 are MNHEY and SVGAGI. The CDR3 loop is CASSYSTSDGYTF. CDR3 sequence (DNA): TGTGCCAGCAGTTACTCGACGTCGGATGGCTACACCTTC.

The CDR3: CASSKDRTSGGYRSYEQYF. In nucleotides, the CDR3 is TGTGCCAGCAGCAAAGATAGAACTAGCGGGGGCTATCGGTCCTACGAGCAGTACTTC. This chain links TRBV21-1 with TRBJ2-7; the table's D call, TRBD2, has no DNA check behind it. TRBV21-1 counts as a pseudogene. This CDR3 is built from 19 residues.

By share of the sample, this clonotype is medium-sized. The chain carries TRBV6-2 or TRBV6-3 and TRBJ1-5; D might be TRBD1 (6 bases). Germline loops: CDR1 MNHEY, CDR2 SVGEGT. The CDR3 totals 14 residues. The V end lost 6 bases, the J end lost 2 bases, and 11 bases lay between the germline ends. The CDR3 sequence is CASRVRGGNQPQHF. As DNA, the CDR3 is TGTGCCAGCAGGGTAAGGGGGGGCAATCAGCCCCAGCATTTT.

The chain carries TRBV12-3 or TRBV12-4 and TRBJ2-3, with D perhaps TRBD1 (6 bases). The V gene lost 7 bases and the J gene lost 2 bases, with 19 bases spanning the gap. This CDR3 comprises 16 residues. The CDR3 sequence is CASTFRKTGFTDTQYF. In DNA form, the CDR3 reads TGTGCCAGCACTTTTCGGAAAACAGGGTTCACAGATACGCAGTATTTT.

This sequence joins TRBV11-2 and TRBJ2-5; D possibly corresponds to TRBD1 (5 bases). CDR1 SGHAT and CDR2 FQNNGV come from the germline V gene. V lost 5 bases, J lost 5 bases, and 12 bases lay in between. This CDR3 contains 13 residues. The CDR3 region is CASSLQGAETQYF. The CDR3 DNA reads as TGTGCCAGCAGCCTCCAGGGCGCGGAGACCCAGTACTTC.